The 29 T cell receptor beta chains listed next were all sequenced from one sample in a study of CD8 T cells in Susac syndrome. RNA in amounts of roughly 0.5 to 1 ug was reverse transcribed with random hexamers. MiXCR was run by TCRdb on the immunoSEQ multiplex PCR reads, yielding one entry per CDR3 protein. This sample has around 230,000 distinct CDR3 sequences, with around 96% found just once. The sample taken for sequencing was CD4+ T cells from PBMCs. All receptors come from a human donor with Susac syndrome.

The chain has TRBV27 and TRBJ2-7; 9 bases map to TRBD1. Trimming at V came to 6 bases and at J to 5 bases, leaving 2 bases not matched to a gene. This CDR3 has 12 amino acids. Germline V gene lookup returns CDR1 MNHEY and CDR2 SMNVEV (reference sequence). As DNA, the CDR3 is TGTGCCAGCAGAAACAGGGGGCACGAGCAGTACTTC. This translates into CASRNRGHEQYF.

This chain uses TRBV7-9 with TRBJ2-7; possible D gene TRBD2, 6 bases. Per germline, CDR1 SEHNR and CDR2 FQNEAQ (reference sequence). Deletions cut 2 bases from V and 2 bases from J, with 10 bases between. The CDR3 is made up of 14 amino acids. CDR3 loop: CASSLNGSPYEQYF. Here the CDR3 DNA reads TGTGCCAGCAGCTTAAACGGGAGCCCCTACGAGCAGTACTTC.

This clonotype was recorded only once. The chain links TRBV15 to TRBJ2-7; 8 bases align to TRBD1. V shed 8 bases, J shed 3 bases, and the junction held 6 bases outside the gene matches. From germline, CDR1 is LNHNV and CDR2 YYDKDF (reference sequence). The length of the CDR3 is 13 residues. CDR3 in DNA: TGTGCCACCTCCAGGACAGGGAACTACGAGCAGTACTTC. Protein product: CATSRTGNYEQYF. The variable domain in full, completed from reference TRBV15 and TRBJ2-7, reads DAMVIQNPRYQVTQFGKPVTLSCSQTLNHNVMYWYQQKSSQAPKLLFHYYDKDFNNEADTPDNFQSRRPNTSFCFLDIRSPGLGDTAMYLCATSRTGNYEQYFGPGTRLTVT.

V usage is TRBV20-1 and J usage is TRBJ2-7; the match to TRBD2 covers 10 bases. The germline V gene encodes CDR1 DFQATT and CDR2 SNEGSKA (reference sequence). J was trimmed by 3 bases and V by 6 bases; bases with no gene match: 8. The CDR3 runs 14 residues. The CDR3 DNA follows: TGCAGTGCACAAGCGGGAGGGGGGCTCTACGAGCAGTACTTC. Translation: CSAQAGGGLYEQYF.

The chain couples TRBV5-1 to TRBJ2-5; D possibly corresponds to TRBD2 (5 bases). There are 15 residues in the CDR3. The germline gives CDR1 SGHRS, CDR2 YFSETQ. Trimming took 4 bases from V and 5 from J, leaving 18 bases between them. The CDR3, as DNA: TGCGCCAGCAGCACCAGCGTCGGAGGAGTGGAGACCCAGTACTTC. It codes for CASSTSVGGVETQYF.

V usage is TRBV20-1 and J usage is TRBJ1-4, with 7 bases aligning to TRBD1. This CDR3 region has 12 residues. Trimming removed 0 bases from V and 10 bases from J; junction bases left unmatched: 2. Per germline, CDR1 DFQATT and CDR2 SNEGSKA (reference sequence). The CDR3 nucleotides are TGCAGTGCTAGAGATCAGGGGGGAAAACTGTTTTTT. Residues: CSARDQGGKLFF.

This chain uses TRBV29-1 with TRBJ1-1; possible D gene TRBD1, 5 bases. V lost 3 bases to trimming and J lost 10 bases, with 18 bases between them. The germline V gene has CDR1 SQVTM and CDR2 ANQGSEA. The CDR3 loop spans 13 amino acids. CDR3 bases: TGCAGCGTTGACACGACCGGTATAAGGGGAGCTTTCTTT. It specifies CSVDTTGIRGAFF.

In DNA, the CDR3 is TGCAGTGCTACCGGGACTAGCGGGATCCAAGAGACCCAGTACTTC. Protein: CSATGTSGIQETQYF. The V and J genes are TRBV20-1 and TRBJ2-5, with 13 bases fitting TRBD2. This CDR3 has 15 residues. J was trimmed by 1 base and V by 4 bases; bases with no gene match: 3. Germline V CDR1 and CDR2: DFQATT, SNEGSKA (reference sequence).

The CDR3 coding sequence is TGTGCCAGCAGTTTCGAAGGGCGCGGGACCCAGTACTTC. Protein product: CASSFEGRGTQYF. The V call is TRBV27, the J call TRBJ2-5; no firm D call. This CDR3 is 13 amino acids long. The ends were cut back, 3 bases at V and 7 bases at J, with 12 bases in the middle. The germline V gene encodes CDR1 MNHEY and CDR2 SMNVEV (reference sequence).

V usage is TRBV20-1 and J usage is TRBJ2-1; D perhaps matches TRBD2 (6 bases). V was shortened by 6 bases and J by 6 bases, with 18 bases between the two germline ends. Germline-derived CDR1 and CDR2 are DFQATT and SNEGSKA (reference sequence). The CDR3 extends over 14 amino acids. Here the CDR3 reads CSAHRAGLGNEQFF. The CDR3 nucleotides read TGCAGTGCCCATCGTGCGGGGTTGGGCAATGAGCAGTTCTTC.

This rearrangement joins TRBV4-2 to TRBJ1-2; the D is unclear. Trimming stripped 1 base from V and 3 bases from J, with 9 bases between. The CDR3 is made up of 14 amino acids. CDR1 is LGHNA, CDR2 YNFKEQ, per germline. The CDR3 DNA sequence: TGTGCCAGCAGCCAAGCGGGCAACGACTATGGCTACACCTTC. This gives the protein CASSQAGNDYGYTF.

The chain has TRBV5-4 and TRBJ2-3; no clear D. The V gene lost 0 bases and the J gene lost 4 bases, with 9 bases spanning the gap. The CDR3 is 14 residues long. In germline, CDR1 is SGHNT, CDR2 YYREEE (reference sequence). The CDR3 region is CASSLALTPDTQYF. The DNA of the CDR3 is TGTGCCAGCAGCTTGGCCCTAACCCCAGATACGCAGTATTTT.

This chain links TRBV19 with TRBJ2-1; 15 bases line up with TRBD2. The CDR3 consists of 19 residues. Germline V gives CDR1 LNHDA, CDR2 SQIVND (reference sequence). V shed 6 bases, J shed 9 bases, and the junction held 18 bases outside the gene matches. CDR3 sequence (DNA): TGTGCCAGTAGCCAGGGACGGGCAAGGACTAGCGGGAGGGCCTCTGAGCAGTTCTTC. Translating gives CASSQGRARTSGRASEQFF.

This sequence joins TRBV4-2 and TRBJ2-3, with 13 bases fitting TRBD2. The CDR3 length is 18 residues. Germline V gene sequence: CDR1 LGHNA, CDR2 YNFKEQ. With V trimmed by 0 bases and J by 3 bases, 6 bases remained unmatched. The CDR3 reads CASSQEGLGLAGTDTQYF. CDR3 nucleotides: TGTGCCAGCAGCCAAGAGGGTCTGGGACTAGCGGGAACAGATACGCAGTATTTT.

The sample holds one count of this clonotype. This chain connects TRBV12-3 or TRBV12-4 to TRBJ1-2; TRBD1 is a possible D gene (5 bases). Between the trimmed V and J ends, which lost 9 bases and 8 bases, there was a span of 13 bases. The CDR3 contains 11 residues. Here the CDR3 reads CASSGGNGYTF. The CDR3 DNA reads TGTGCCAGTAGCGGGGGGAACGGCTACACCTTC.

The chain employs TRBV20-1 and TRBJ1-2; D may be TRBD1 (6 bases). Germline-derived CDR1 and CDR2 are DFQATT and SNEGSKA (reference sequence). V was pared by 3 bases and J by 7 bases, with 15 bases between. The CDR3 is 13 amino acids. The DNA for the CDR3 is TGCAGTGCTAGCTTGAACAGGGACGCTGGCTACACCTTC. Translating it yields CSASLNRDAGYTF.

The chain joins TRBV29-1 to TRBJ2-7, with D perhaps matching TRBD1 or TRBD2 (5 bases each). Germline-derived CDR1 and CDR2 are SQVTM and ANQGSEA. V was cut by 0 bases and J by 3 bases, with 12 bases left in between. The CDR3 sequence is 14 residues long. The CDR3 DNA is TGCAGCGTTGAAGACCAGATTGGGGGCTACGAGCAGTACTTC. Its protein product is CSVEDQIGGYEQYF.

Concerning this clonotype: One end of the junction fails to match germline, which may point to a read error. V gene TRBV7-7 combines with J gene TRBJ2-5, with D uncertain. In germline, CDR1 is SSHAT, CDR2 FNYEAQ (reference sequence). The CDR3 spans 13 residues. CDR3 loop: CASSLSSHETQYF. The CDR3 DNA reads as TGTGCTAGCAGCTTGAGTAGTCATGAGACCCAGTACTTC.

The chain uses TRBV5-1 and TRBJ2-7, with a tentative D call TRBD2 (6 bases). V lost 4 bases and J 5 bases, leaving 13 bases between the germline ends. CDR3 length: 13 amino acids. CDR1 is SGHRS, CDR2 YFSETQ, per germline. CDR3: CASSHGGRDEQYF. DNA for the CDR3: TGCGCCAGCAGCCACGGGGGACGGGACGAGCAGTACTTC.

This clonotype is a singleton in its sample. The chain links TRBV20-1 to TRBJ2-1; TRBD2 aligns across 11 bases. The CDR3 has 17 amino acids. CDR1 and CDR2 (germline): DFQATT, SNEGSKA (reference sequence). Germline trimming cut 0 bases from V and 6 bases from J; bases unmatched to any gene: 10. The CDR3 is CSARDPGTSGRGNEQFF. CDR3 coding DNA: TGCAGTGCTAGAGACCCCGGGACTAGCGGACGGGGCAATGAGCAGTTCTTC.

This sequence joins TRBV14 and TRBJ1-1; 8 nucleotides agree with TRBD1. The CDR3 contains 17 residues. Germline CDR1 reads SGHDN; CDR2 reads FVKESK. The V segment lost 0 bases and the J segment 0 bases; nucleotides outside the gene matches: 6. The CDR3 protein is CASSQDGQGRMNTEAFF. For the CDR3, the DNA is TGTGCCAGCAGCCAAGATGGACAGGGCCGTATGAACACTGAAGCTTTCTTT.

The chain carries TRBV5-4 and TRBJ1-3; D unclear. CDR1 SGHNT and CDR2 YYREEE come from the germline V gene (reference sequence). This CDR3 spans 17 amino acids. Between the trimmed V and J ends, which lost 4 bases and 0 bases, there was a span of 17 bases. The chain's CDR3 is CASSAPSYGLSGNTIYF. The CDR3 region has the DNA TGTGCCAGCAGCGCCCCCTCCTACGGACTCTCTGGAAACACCATATATTTT.

The chain combines TRBV6-2 or TRBV6-3 with TRBJ1-5; D is uncertain. The CDR3 has 15 residues. V lost 5 bases to trimming and J lost 11 bases, with 22 bases between them. From germline, CDR1 is MNHEY and CDR2 SVGEGT. The CDR3: CASSPELGRPEAQHF. In DNA, the CDR3 is TGTGCCAGCAGTCCCGAACTAGGTCGGCCGGAGGCCCAGCATTTT.

This chain uses TRBV14 with TRBJ2-1, with D tentatively TRBD1 (5 bases). The CDR3 is made up of 14 amino acids. The ends were cut back, 5 bases at V and 0 bases at J, with 8 bases in the middle. Germline lookup yields CDR1 SGHDN and CDR2 FVKESK. CDR3 protein: CASSRGTSYNEQFF. DNA for the CDR3: TGTGCCAGCAGCAGGGGTACCTCCTACAATGAGCAGTTCTTC.

The chain combines TRBV29-1 with TRBJ1-2; 7 bases are shared with TRBD1. CDR3 length equals 13 residues. Germline V lookup: CDR1 SQVTM, CDR2 ANQGSEA. Losses at the gene ends were 4 bases for V and 2 bases for J; bases not matched to a gene: 4. This CDR3 reads CSVAATGNYGYTF. As DNA, the CDR3 is TGCAGCGTTGCTGCGACAGGGAACTATGGCTACACCTTC.

V gene TRBV6-4 combines with J gene TRBJ2-1; D is unresolved. Germline V gene sequence: CDR1 MRHNA, CDR2 SNTAGT. The CDR3 has 14 amino acids. V lost 3 bases, J lost 5 bases, and 11 bases lay in between. The CDR3 region is CASSEDGWNNEQFF. As DNA, the CDR3 is TGTGCCAGCAGTGAAGATGGGTGGAACAATGAGCAGTTCTTC.

V gene TRBV30 combines with J gene TRBJ2-3; D might be TRBD1 (5 bases). CDR1 and CDR2 from the germline V gene are GTSNPN and SVGIG (reference sequence). V lost 4 bases and J 3 bases, leaving 20 bases between the germline ends. CDR3 size: 16 residues. CDR3 DNA sequence: TGTGCCTGGATGCCGGCCCCAGGGATTAGGACAGATACGCAGTATTTT. This translates into CAWMPAPGIRTDTQYF.

The V call is TRBV20-1, the J call TRBJ2-3; tentative D call: TRBD2 (5 bases). The V end lost 6 bases, the J end lost 4 bases, and 17 bases lay between the germline ends. The germline gives CDR1 DFQATT, CDR2 SNEGSKA (reference sequence). This CDR3 contains 14 residues. Written as DNA, the CDR3 is TGCAGTGCCCAACCGGGAAACACTCCAGATACGCAGTATTTT. Its translation: CSAQPGNTPDTQYF.

The gene calls are TRBV19 and TRBJ2-7, with no clear D. Germline-derived CDR1 and CDR2 are LNHDA and SQIVND (reference sequence). With 3 bases removed from V and 5 bases from J, the gap between germline ends came to 11 bases. The length of the CDR3 is 13 residues. The CDR3 loop is CASSIPPGDEQYF. DNA for the CDR3: TGTGCCAGTAGTATCCCCCCGGGTGACGAGCAGTACTTC.